The 7 T cell receptor beta chains given below trace back to one sample, sequenced in a study of blood T cell repertoires in COVID-19. Libraries were prepared by immunoSEQ multiplex PCR; TCRdb keeps only in-frame clonotypes and omits some of them. This sample carries 250,000 to 300,000 clones, about 89% of them seen once, and the ten largest clones take less than 2%. Sequenced material: PBMCs or T cells enriched from blood (not recorded which). The receptors originated from a woman between 40 and 50 years old who had recovered from COVID-19.

The chain combines TRBV30 with TRBJ1-4, with D maybe TRBD1 (5 bases). V lost 3 bases to trimming and J lost 5 bases, with 16 bases between them. The length of the CDR3 is 15 residues. CDR1 GTSNPN and CDR2 SVGIG come from the germline V gene (reference sequence). The CDR3 sequence: CAWSRGGTANEKLFF. CDR3 in DNA: TGTGCCTGGAGCCGAGGCGGGACCGCGAATGAAAAACTGTTTTTT.

This chain joins TRBV24-1 and TRBJ2-2; D is unclear. V was clipped by 5 bases and J by 7 bases, with 10 bases between them. This CDR3 is built from 13 residues. Germline V lookup: CDR1 KGHDR, CDR2 SFDVKD. The CDR3 nucleotides read TGTGCCACCAGTGGGCCGGAGCGCGGGGAGCTGTTTTTT. Amino acids: CATSGPERGELFF.

This clone was seen a single time. The rearrangement uses TRBV2 and TRBJ1-2; possibly TRBD1 for D (6 bases). The CDR3 spans 13 residues. The V end was cut by 7 bases, the J end by 0 bases, with 9 bases between. Per the germline V gene, CDR1 is SNHLY and CDR2 is FYNNEI. The CDR3 bases are TGTGCCAGCAAAACAGGGACTAACTATGGCTACACCTTC. Its protein is CASKTGTNYGYTF.

The rearrangement joins TRBV6-1 to TRBJ1-6; 7 bases are shared with TRBD1. This CDR3 spans 16 amino acids. Germline CDR1 and CDR2: MNHNS and SASEGT. The junction had 7 bases not matched to a gene; V was cut back by 1 base and J by 7 bases. Here the CDR3 reads CASSEGWGQMNSPLHF. CDR3 DNA sequence: TGTGCCAGCAGTGAAGGGTGGGGACAGATGAATTCACCCCTCCACTTT.

The J gene is TRBJ2-3, the V gene TRBV2; D might be TRBD1 (6 bases). V lost 8 bases, J lost 2 bases, and 8 bases lay in between. The germline V gene has CDR1 SNHLY and CDR2 FYNNEI. The CDR3 runs to 12 residues. The DNA for the CDR3 is TGTGCCAGCGGGGGCCTCACAGATACGCAGTATTTT. It codes for CASGGLTDTQYF.

The chain has TRBV19 and TRBJ2-4, with D tentatively TRBD2 (6 bases). The ends were cut back, 5 bases at V and 9 bases at J, with 11 bases in the middle. Germline CDR1 is LNHDA and CDR2 is SQIVND (reference sequence). CDR3 size: 12 residues. As DNA, the CDR3 is TGTGCCAGTAGTCCGGGGGTTGGCATTCAGTACTTC. This translates into CASSPGVGIQYF.

This clone has only a few counts. This chain uses TRBV9 with TRBJ2-5; 8 nucleotides agree with TRBD1. J gave up 4 bases and V 1 base, and 3 bases lay outside the gene matches. This CDR3 is 14 amino acids long. Germline V gene lookup returns CDR1 SGDLS and CDR2 YYNGEE. The CDR3 reads CASSVQGAGETQYF. The DNA for the CDR3 is TGTGCCAGCAGCGTACAGGGGGCAGGAGAGACCCAGTACTTC.